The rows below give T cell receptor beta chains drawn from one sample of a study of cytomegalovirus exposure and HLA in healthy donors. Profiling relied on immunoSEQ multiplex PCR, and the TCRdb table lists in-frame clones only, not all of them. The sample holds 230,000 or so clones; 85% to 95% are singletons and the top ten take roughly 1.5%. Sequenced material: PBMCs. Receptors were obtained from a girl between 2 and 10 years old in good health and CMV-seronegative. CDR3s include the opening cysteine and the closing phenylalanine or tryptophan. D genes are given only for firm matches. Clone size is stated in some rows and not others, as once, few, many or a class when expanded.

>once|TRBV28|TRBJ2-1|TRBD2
CASTQRRGAVTGTSGNEQFF
TGTGCCAGCACCCAACGGCGGGGGGCGGTCACCGGGACTAGTGGCAATGAGCAGTTCTTC
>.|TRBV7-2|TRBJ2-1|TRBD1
CASSLGQRYNEQFF
TGTGCCAGCAGCTTGGGACAGCGATACAATGAGCAGTTCTTC
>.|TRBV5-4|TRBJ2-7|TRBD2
CASSFSLRASGTYEQYF
TGTGCCAGCAGCTTTTCCCTTCGGGCTAGCGGAACCTACGAGCAGTACTTC
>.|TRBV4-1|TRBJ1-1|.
CASSQERGTEAFF
TGCGCCAGCAGCCAAGAAAGGGGCACTGAAGCTTTCTTT
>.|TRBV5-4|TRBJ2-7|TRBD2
CASSLGSGGPYEQYF
TGTGCCAGCAGCCTAGGGAGCGGGGGTCCGTACGAGCAGTACTTC
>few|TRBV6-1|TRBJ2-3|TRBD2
CASSPELAGSDTQYF
TGTGCCAGCAGCCCGGAGCTAGCGGGAAGCGATACGCAGTATTTT
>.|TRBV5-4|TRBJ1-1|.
CASSSFLREAGEFF
TGTGCCAGCAGCTCATTCCTCCGGGAGGCCGGCGAGTTCTTT
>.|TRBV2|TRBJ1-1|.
CASSGQGLPLLEAFF
TGTGCCAGCAGTGGCCAGGGCTTACCCCTCCTTGAAGCTTTCTTT
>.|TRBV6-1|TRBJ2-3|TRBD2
CASTPLAGAGDTQYF
TGTGCCAGCACCCCACTAGCGGGGGCGGGAGATACGCAGTATTTT
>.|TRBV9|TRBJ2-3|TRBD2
CASSVVAGGGRALTDTQYF
TGTGCCAGCAGCGTAGTCGCCGGCGGGGGAAGAGCACTAACAGATACGCAGTATTTT
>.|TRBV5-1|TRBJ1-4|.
CASSPPPGNVGPTNEKLFF
TGCGCCAGCAGCCCACCACCGGGGAATGTCGGTCCAACTAATGAAAAACTGTTTTTT
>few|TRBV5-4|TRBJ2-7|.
CASSLGRSYEQYF
TGTGCCAGCAGCTTGGGACGGAGCTACGAGCAGTACTTC
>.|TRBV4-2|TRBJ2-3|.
CASIRLDRFPARTDTQYF
TGTGCCAGCATCAGGTTAGATAGATTCCCCGCCCGCACAGATACGCAGTATTTT
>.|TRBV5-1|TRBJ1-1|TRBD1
CASSLEGAGTEAFF
TGCGCCAGCAGCTTGGAGGGGGCCGGAACTGAAGCTTTCTTT
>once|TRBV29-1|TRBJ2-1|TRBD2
CSGLAGGPLNEQFF
TGCAGCGGTTTAGCGGGGGGGCCCCTCAATGAGCAGTTCTTC
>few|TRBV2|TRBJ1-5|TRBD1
CASQFRQGSNQPQHF
TGTGCCAGCCAATTTAGACAGGGAAGCAATCAGCCCCAGCATTTT
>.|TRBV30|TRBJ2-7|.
CAWSEIQYEQYF
TGTGCCTGGAGTGAAATTCAGTACGAGCAGTACTTC
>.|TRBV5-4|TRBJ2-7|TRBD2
CASHTSANEQYF
TGTGCCAGTCATACTAGCGCTAACGAGCAGTACTTC
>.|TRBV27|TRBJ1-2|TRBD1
CASKGQGGYGYTF
TGTGCCAGCAAAGGACAGGGTGGCTATGGCTACACCTTC
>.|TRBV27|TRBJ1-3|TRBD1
CASSYRGGYSGNTIYF
TGTGCCAGCAGTTACAGGGGGGGATACTCTGGAAACACCATATATTTT
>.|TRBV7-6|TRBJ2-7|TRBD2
CASSLETSGSYEQYF
TGTGCCAGCAGCTTAGAGACTAGCGGGAGTTACGAGCAGTACTTC
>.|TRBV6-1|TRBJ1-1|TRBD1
CASREDRANTEAFF
TGTGCCAGCAGAGAAGACAGGGCGAACACTGAAGCTTTCTTT
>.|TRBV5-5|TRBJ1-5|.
CASSLRTDSNQPQHF
TGTGCCAGCAGCCTGAGGACAGATAGCAATCAGCCCCAGCATTTT
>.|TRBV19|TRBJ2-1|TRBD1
CASSIYGTGFEQFF
TGTGCCAGTAGCATATACGGGACAGGGTTTGAGCAGTTCTTC
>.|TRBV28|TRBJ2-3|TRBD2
CASSQQRGSTDTQYF
TGTGCCAGCAGTCAACAGCGGGGTAGCACAGATACGCAGTATTTT
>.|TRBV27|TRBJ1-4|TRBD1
CASSPGQGAGKLFF
TGTGCCAGCAGTCCGGGACAGGGGGCAGGAAAACTGTTTTTT
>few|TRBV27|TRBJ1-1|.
CASENPSSPTGMNTEAFF
TGTGCCAGCGAGAACCCCTCCTCGCCGACAGGTATGAACACTGAAGCTTTCTTT
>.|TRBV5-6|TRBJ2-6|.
CASSFVGRENSGANVLTF
TGTGCCAGCAGCTTCGTAGGCAGGGAAAATTCTGGGGCCAACGTCCTGACTTTC
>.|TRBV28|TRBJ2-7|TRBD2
CASSSSGGAYEQYF
TGTGCCAGCAGTTCGAGCGGGGGGGCCTACGAGCAGTACTTC
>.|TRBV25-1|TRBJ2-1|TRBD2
CASGLASSYNEQFF
TGTGCCAGCGGACTAGCGAGCTCCTACAATGAGCAGTTCTTC
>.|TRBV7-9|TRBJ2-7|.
CASSFISGPYEQYF
TGTGCCAGCAGCTTCATAAGCGGGCCCTACGAGCAGTACTTC
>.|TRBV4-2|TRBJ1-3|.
CASSPRGDSGNTIYF
TGTGCCAGCAGCCCCCGGGGAGACTCTGGAAACACCATATATTTT
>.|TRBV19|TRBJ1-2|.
CASSTKTGGYTF
TGTGCCAGTAGTACCAAGACCGGGGGCTACACCTTC
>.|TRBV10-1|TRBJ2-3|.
CASSPPGADTQYF
TGCGCCAGCAGTCCCCCCGGGGCAGATACGCAGTATTTT
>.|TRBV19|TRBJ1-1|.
CASSANGGNTEAFF
TGTGCCAGTAGTGCCAACGGGGGGAACACTGAAGCTTTCTTT
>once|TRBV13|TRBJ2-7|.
CASSPPGHEQYF
TGTGCCAGCAGCCCCCCAGGTCACGAGCAGTACTTC
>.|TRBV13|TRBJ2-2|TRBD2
CASSLLPKLASNTGELFF
TGTGCCAGCAGCTTACTTCCGAAACTAGCGAGTAACACCGGGGAGCTGTTTTTT
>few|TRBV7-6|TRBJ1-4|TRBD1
CASSAGQGSEKLFF
TGTGCCAGCAGCGCCGGACAGGGTAGTGAAAAACTGTTTTTT
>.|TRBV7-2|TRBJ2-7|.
CASSFATSYEQYF
TGTGCCAGCAGCTTTGCGACTTCCTACGAGCAGTACTTC
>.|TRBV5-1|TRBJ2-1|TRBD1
CATNPGTGSYNEQFF
TGCGCCACCAATCCCGGGACAGGGTCCTACAATGAGCAGTTCTTC
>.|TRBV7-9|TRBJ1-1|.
CASSRTQGLNTEAFF
TGTGCCAGCAGCAGAACGCAGGGCTTGAACACTGAAGCTTTCTTT
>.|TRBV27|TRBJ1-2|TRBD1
CASSLSRGNYGYTF
TGTGCCAGCAGTTTATCCAGGGGGAACTATGGCTACACCTTC
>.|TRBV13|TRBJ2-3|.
CASSGREFTDTQYF
TGTGCCAGCAGCGGACGGGAATTCACAGATACGCAGTATTTT
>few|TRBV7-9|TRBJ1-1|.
CASSGTHNTEAFF
TGTGCCAGCAGCGGGACTCACAACACTGAAGCTTTCTTT
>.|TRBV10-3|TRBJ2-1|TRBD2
CAISDTSGGGNEQFF
TGTGCCATCAGTGATACGAGCGGGGGTGGAAATGAGCAGTTCTTC
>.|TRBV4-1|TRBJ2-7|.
CASSQVHGRDTLEQYF
TGCGCCAGCAGCCAGGTTCACGGCAGGGACACTTTGGAGCAGTACTTC
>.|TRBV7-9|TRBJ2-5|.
CASSLARVGETQYF
TGTGCCAGCAGCTTAGCCAGGGTTGGAGAGACCCAGTACTTC
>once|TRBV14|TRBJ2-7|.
CASSQALSPYEQYF
TGTGCCAGCAGCCAAGCTCTCAGTCCCTACGAGCAGTACTTC
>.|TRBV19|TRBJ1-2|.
CASSTLEGNYGYTF
TGTGCCAGTAGTACCCTAGAGGGTAACTATGGCTACACCTTC
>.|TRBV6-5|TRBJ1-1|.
CASSYTGQVPEAFF
TGTGCCAGCAGTTACACAGGGCAGGTCCCTGAAGCTTTCTTT
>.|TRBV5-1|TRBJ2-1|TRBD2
CASSLGLAGNNEQFF
TGCGCCAGCAGCCTCGGACTAGCGGGGAACAATGAGCAGTTCTTC
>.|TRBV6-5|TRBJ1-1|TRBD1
CASSYESQGGTEAFF
TGTGCCAGCAGTTACGAGTCGCAGGGGGGCACTGAAGCTTTCTTT
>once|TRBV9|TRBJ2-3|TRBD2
CASRALAGGNTQYF
TGTGCCAGCAGAGCCCTAGCGGGAGGGAATACGCAGTATTTT
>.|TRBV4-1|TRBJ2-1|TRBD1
CASSQGGQGLNNEQFF
TGCGCCAGCAGCCAAGGGGGACAGGGGCTGAACAATGAGCAGTTCTTC
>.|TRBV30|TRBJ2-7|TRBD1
CAWSVSGQGSYEQYF
TGTGCCTGGAGTGTCTCGGGACAGGGCTCCTACGAGCAGTACTTC
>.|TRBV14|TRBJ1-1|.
CASSQVSDSPNTEAFF
TGTGCCAGCAGCCAAGTCTCGGACAGCCCGAACACTGAAGCTTTCTTT